Below, 17 T cell receptor beta chains from the same sample are listed, as sequenced in a study of long-term antiretroviral therapy in people with HIV (dated by TCRdb to 2022 to 2024). The immunoSEQ hsTCRB v3.0 assay was used at survey level resolution to sequence the TRB variable region. Sourced from immuneACCESS, this table was stored by TCRdb with only in-frame sequences that have V and J called. A share of the clones is absent; for the studies checked, an unresolved V gene accounts for under half, and the remainder has no known explanation. In this sample the table shows over 25,000 clones, approximately 81% of which occur a single time. The ten largest clones represent approximately 10% of the sample. The input for sequencing was unsorted PBMCs, taken 3 years after starting antiretroviral therapy. The receptors shown here come from a middle-aged man with HIV.

The chain has TRBV29-1 and TRBJ2-1, with TRBD2 matching 8 bases. CDR3 length equals 14 residues. Germline CDR1 and CDR2: SQVTM and ANQGSEA. V shed 4 bases, J shed 5 bases, and the junction held 7 bases outside the gene matches. For the CDR3, the DNA is TGCAGCGTTGCTCGTTTAGCGGGGAACAATGAGCAGTTCTTC. It codes for CSVARLAGNNEQFF.

The J gene is TRBJ2-3, the V gene TRBV11-1, with a weak D call TRBD2 (5 bases). Trimming left V 3 bases short and J 6 bases short, with 13 bases between. In germline, CDR1 is SGHAT, CDR2 FQDESV (reference sequence). This CDR3 is 14 amino acids long. The CDR3 DNA sequence: TGTGCCAGCAGCTTGTTTAGGGAGTGGGATACGCAGTATTTT. This sequence encodes CASSLFREWDTQYF.

This clone is a singleton in its sample. The chain employs TRBV5-1 and TRBJ1-2; the match to TRBD1 covers 7 bases. The CDR3 loop spans 14 amino acids. The germline CDR1 and CDR2 sequences are SGHRS and YFSETQ. V shed 0 bases, J shed 8 bases, and the junction held 7 bases outside the gene matches. CDR3 DNA: TGCGCCAGCAGCTTGGAAGTCGAGGGGGCCGGCTACACCTTC. Translated, it gives CASSLEVEGAGYTF.

V is TRBV6-6 and J is TRBJ2-5; 12 bases fit TRBD2. V gave up 8 bases and J gave up 4 bases; unmatched junction bases: 2. Germline V gene data show CDR1 as MNHNY and CDR2 as SVGAGI (reference sequence). This CDR3 has 13 amino acids. Written as DNA, the CDR3 is TGTGCCAGCCTAGCGGGGGGGGGAGAGACCCAGTACTTC. Protein product: CASLAGGGETQYF.

The chain carries TRBV7-9 and TRBJ2-3; D is unresolved. Trimming took off 8 bases at V and 0 bases at J, with 12 bases between the two ends. The CDR3 runs 14 residues. Germline V gene data show CDR1 as SEHNR and CDR2 as FQNEAQ (reference sequence). CDR3 loop: CASGRATSTDTQYF. The CDR3 nucleotides are TGTGCCAGCGGAAGGGCCACTAGCACAGATACGCAGTATTTT. The full variable domain, with the rest looked up from reference TRBV7-9 and TRBJ2-3, is DTGVSQNPRHKITKRGQNVTFRCDPISEHNRLYWYRQTLGQGPEFLTYFQNEAQLEKSRLLSDRFSAERPKGSFSTLEIQRTEQGDSAMYLCASGRATSTDTQYFGPGTRLTVL.

This clone was counted between two and nine times. This chain links TRBV18 with TRBJ1-2, with 8 bases that match TRBD1. V was pared by 6 bases and J by 2 bases, with 5 bases of the junction left unmatched. The CDR3 extends over 14 amino acids. Looked up from germline, CDR1 is KGHSH and CDR2 is LQKENI. The CDR3 coding sequence is TGTGCCAGCTCTCAGGGGGCAGGAAACTATGGCTACACCTTC. The encoded protein is CASSQGAGNYGYTF.

The V call is TRBV9, the J call TRBJ2-7; 8 bases map to TRBD1. With V trimmed by 3 bases and J by 3 bases, 11 bases remained unmatched. CDR1 is SGDLS, CDR2 YYNGEE, per germline. CDR3 length: 16 amino acids. CDR3 region: CASSAGTGRGHYEQYF. The CDR3 DNA is TGTGCCAGCAGCGCGGGGACAGGTAGGGGTCACTACGAGCAGTACTTC.

The genes are TRBV30 and TRBJ1-5; no clear D. The CDR3 runs to 13 residues. Trimming stripped 2 bases from V and 5 bases from J, with 10 bases between. Germline CDR1 and CDR2: GTSNPN and SVGIG (reference sequence). The CDR3 spells CAWSPDWDQPQHF. As DNA, the CDR3 is TGTGCCTGGAGTCCTGACTGGGATCAGCCCCAGCATTTT. The whole variable domain, remainder taken from reference TRBV30 and TRBJ1-5, is SQTIHQWPATLVQPVGSPLSLECTVEGTSNPNLYWYRQAAGRGLQLLFYSVGIGQISSEVPQNLSASRPQDRQFILSSKKLLLSDSGFYLCAWSPDWDQPQHFGDGTRLSIL.

The chain is built from TRBV25-1 and TRBJ1-4; tentative D call: TRBD1 (6 bases). The CDR3 covers 15 residues. Germline CDR1 and CDR2: MGHDK and SYGVNS. V was shortened by 6 bases and J by 4 bases, with 15 bases between the two germline ends. The DNA for the CDR3 is TGTGCCAGCAGCCCAGGGGCATTGGGTAATGAAAAACTGTTTTTT. Translation: CASSPGALGNEKLFF.

The chain has TRBV7-6 and TRBJ1-3; possible D gene TRBD1, 6 bases. Per the germline V gene, CDR1 is SGHVS and CDR2 is FNYEAQ. V was shortened by 0 bases and J by 2 bases, with 8 bases between the two germline ends. The CDR3 covers 15 residues. Written as DNA, the CDR3 is TGTGCCAGCAGCTTAGCCACAGGGCCTGGAAACACCATATATTTT. Translated: CASSLATGPGNTIYF.

This clone turned up a few times. The rearrangement links TRBV9 to TRBJ2-7; D unclear. The CDR3 runs 13 residues. Germline CDR1 is SGDLS and CDR2 is YYNGEE. V was clipped by 0 bases and J by 3 bases, with 7 bases between them. The CDR3 sequence is CASSVGEGYEQYF. CDR3 sequence (DNA): TGTGCCAGCAGCGTAGGAGAAGGCTACGAGCAGTACTTC. The full variable domain, completed using reference TRBV9 and TRBJ2-7, is DSGVTQTPKHLITATGQRVTLRCSPRSGDLSVYWYQQSLDQGLQFLIQYYNGEERAKGNILERFSAQQFPDLHSELNLSSLELGDSALYFCASSVGEGYEQYFGPGTRLTVT.

This clone was observed a few times. The rearrangement uses TRBV27 and TRBJ1-2, with 7 bases matching TRBD1. The CDR3 is made up of 14 amino acids. Trimming cost V 5 bases and J 2 bases; bases outside gene matches: 5. Germline CDR1 MNHEY, CDR2 SMNVEV (reference sequence). The CDR3 reads CASSIEDRNYGYTF. The CDR3 nucleotides read TGTGCCAGCAGTATTGAGGACAGGAACTATGGCTACACCTTC.

The chain uses TRBV19 and TRBJ2-3; the match to TRBD2 covers 11 bases. Germline values: CDR1 LNHDA, CDR2 SQIVND (reference sequence). The CDR3 has 15 amino acids. Trimming took 4 bases from V and 5 from J; bases not matched to a gene: 5. The CDR3 is CASSTPLAGVDTQYF. CDR3 DNA: TGTGCCAGTAGTACCCCACTAGCGGGAGTAGATACGCAGTATTTT. Using reference TRBV19 and TRBJ2-3 for the parts outside the CDR3, the full variable domain is DGGITQSPKYLFRKEGQNVTLSCEQNLNHDAMYWYRQDPGQGLRLIYYSQIVNDFQKGDIAEGYSVSREKKESFPLTVTSAQKNPTAFYLCASSTPLAGVDTQYFGPGTRLTVL.

The chain has TRBV7-2 and TRBJ2-7, with 13 bases fitting TRBD2. The CDR3 is made up of 15 amino acids. V gave up 5 bases and J gave up 4 bases; unmatched junction bases: 5. CDR1 and CDR2 (germline): SGHTA, FQGNSA. The CDR3 DNA is TGTGCCAGCAGCACTCAACTAGCGGGAGGGTACGAGCAGTACTTC. Its protein is CASSTQLAGGYEQYF.

The chain uses TRBV19 and TRBJ2-1, with 8 bases aligning to TRBD2. V was clipped by 5 bases and J by 6 bases; unmatched bases: 3. This CDR3 spans 13 amino acids. Germline CDR1 LNHDA, CDR2 SQIVND (reference sequence). CDR3 nucleotide sequence: TGTGCCAGTAGTCTGGGACTAGTCAATGAGCAGTTCTTC. Its protein is CASSLGLVNEQFF.

The V and J genes are TRBV18 and TRBJ2-1; TRBD1 matches 9 bases. Germline-derived CDR1 and CDR2 are KGHSH and LQKENI. V lost 6 bases and J lost 3; bases outside the gene matches: 6. The CDR3 consists of 15 residues. CDR3 loop: CASSRGQGNYNEQFF. In DNA, the CDR3 is TGTGCCAGCTCCCGCGGACAGGGGAACTACAATGAGCAGTTCTTC.

This sequence joins TRBV11-3 and TRBJ2-3; D gene ambiguous. There are 14 residues in the CDR3. CDR1 is SGHNT and CDR2 is YENEEA in the germline V gene. The V end lost 3 bases, the J end lost 2 bases, and 9 bases lay between the germline ends. In nucleotides, the CDR3 is TGTGCCAGCAGCTTGGGCCACCTCACAGATACGCAGTATTTT. It specifies CASSLGHLTDTQYF. The entire variable domain, with the rest obtained from reference TRBV11-3 and TRBJ2-3, is as follows: EAGVVQSPRYKIIEKKQPVAFWCNPISGHNTLYWYLQNLGQGPELLIRYENEEAVDDSQLPKDRFSAERLKGVDSTLKIQPAELGDSAVYLCASSLGHLTDTQYFGPGTRLTVL.